These 27 T cell receptor beta chains share one sample of origin, sequenced in a study of blood T cells in healthy people across ages. Using a J-beta primer mix together with a sample-barcoded 5' primer, a second PCR was run for roughly 7 to 11 cycles. Each CDR3 protein is one row after TCRdb ran MiXCR on the 5' RACE reads. Of over a million distinct CDR3 sequences in the sample, over 35% were seen once. Sequencing was done on a sample of blood. All receptors come from a woman aged 55-75 years in good health.

This clonotype was found a few times. The rearrangement links TRBV20-1 to TRBJ2-1; 8 bases map to TRBD2. V trimming: 1 base; J trimming: 7 bases; junction bases outside the gene matches: 12. CDR1 and CDR2 from the germline V gene are DFQATT and SNEGSKA (reference sequence). The CDR3 extends over 16 amino acids. The CDR3 region is CSARALAAGEGNEQFF. Written as DNA, the CDR3 is TGCAGTGCTAGAGCCTTAGCAGCGGGAGAAGGGAATGAGCAGTTCTTC.

The rearrangement uses TRBV28 and TRBJ1-2, with D maybe TRBD1 (5 bases). CDR3 length equals 14 residues. V gave up 6 bases and J gave up 8 bases, with 19 bases separating them. Germline assignment: CDR1 MDHEN and CDR2 SYDVKM. CDR3 DNA sequence: TGTGCCAGCAGAAAACCAGGGACGGCGTACGGCTACACCTTC. Translation gives CASRKPGTAYGYTF.

This chain uses TRBV24-1 with TRBJ1-1; D perhaps matches TRBD1 (6 bases). V lost 1 base, J lost 8 bases, and 7 bases lay in between. This CDR3 has 12 amino acids. Germline V gene sequence: CDR1 KGHDR, CDR2 SFDVKD. The CDR3 DNA reads TGTGCCACCAGTGATTTTACAGGGGAAGCTTTCTTT. Encoded protein: CATSDFTGEAFF.

This clonotype was observed a few times. The CDR3 region is CASRSGEDYGYTF. CDR3 sequence (DNA): TGTGCCAGCCGGAGCGGGGAAGACTATGGCTACACCTTC. The chain recombines TRBV6-1 with TRBJ1-2; D remains ambiguous. The CDR3 consists of 13 residues. Germline CDR1 reads MNHNS; CDR2 reads SASEGT. The V gene lost 8 bases and the J gene lost 3 bases, with 13 bases spanning the gap.

The rearrangement joins TRBV4-1 to TRBJ2-7; tentatively, D is TRBD1 (5 bases). The CDR3 length is 17 residues. Trimming removed 5 bases from V and 3 bases from J, with 23 bases in between. Germline V gene data show CDR1 as MGHRA and CDR2 as YSYEKL. The CDR3 DNA reads TGCGCCAGCAGCAAGGAAAAGGGGTCCAGGGAATACTACGAGCAGTACTTC. Amino acid sequence: CASSKEKGSREYYEQYF.

The rearrangement links TRBV2 to TRBJ2-7; TRBD1 agrees at 12 bases. This CDR3 spans 15 amino acids. After removal of 6 bases from V and 4 bases from J, the junction contained 7 bases not matched to a gene. Germline CDR1 and CDR2: SNHLY and FYNNEI. The chain's CDR3 is CASSPGTGGWYEQYF. The CDR3 coding sequence is TGTGCCAGCAGCCCCGGGACAGGGGGCTGGTACGAGCAGTACTTC. Full variable domain (rest looked up from reference TRBV2 and TRBJ2-7): EPEVTQTPSHQVTQMGQEVILRCVPISNHLYFYWYRQILGQKVEFLVSFYNNEISEKSEIFDDQFSVERPDGSNFTLKIRSTKLEDSAMYFCASSPGTGGWYEQYFGPGTRLTVT.

At least ten counts were recorded for this clonotype. The chain links TRBV15 to TRBJ2-7; perhaps TRBD2 as D (6 bases). Germline values: CDR1 LNHNV, CDR2 YYDKDF (reference sequence). V was trimmed by 5 bases and J by 0 bases, leaving 8 bases between them. This CDR3 region has 13 residues. The CDR3 DNA is TGTGCCACCAGCGGCGGGATCTCCTACGAGCAGTACTTC. As protein: CATSGGISYEQYF.

The rearrangement uses TRBV10-3 and TRBJ2-7; 14 nucleotides match TRBD2. The CDR3 has 15 amino acids. Germline-derived CDR1 and CDR2 are ENHRY and SYGVKD. J lost 1 base, V lost 6 bases, and 2 bases had no gene match. This CDR3 reads CAIRGTSGGSYEQYF. CDR3 nucleotide sequence: TGTGCCATCAGGGGGACTAGCGGGGGATCCTACGAGCAGTACTTC.

The sample holds a few counts of this clonotype. V and J are TRBV6-6 and TRBJ2-3; a possible D gene is TRBD2 (6 bases). CDR3 length equals 15 residues. The V end lost 6 bases, the J end lost 1 base, and 14 bases lay between the germline ends. Germline V gene sequence: CDR1 MNHNY, CDR2 SVGAGI (reference sequence). The CDR3 coding sequence is TGTGCCAGCAGCCCTGGGGCTAGCGGCACAGATACGCAGTATTTT. Its translation: CASSPGASGTDTQYF.

V and J are TRBV15 and TRBJ2-2, with 10 nucleotides matching TRBD2. The CDR3 has 16 amino acids. V lost 1 base and J lost 5; bases outside the gene matches: 4. CDR1 is LNHNV and CDR2 is YYDKDF in the germline V gene (reference sequence). The CDR3 spells CATSRVPTSGTGELFF. The DNA for the CDR3 is TGTGCCACCAGCAGAGTCCCGACTAGCGGGACCGGGGAGCTGTTTTTT.

The rearrangement links TRBV2 to TRBJ2-5; D possibly corresponds to TRBD2 (7 bases). The DNA end lines up better with TRBJ2-7; the J call may be wrong. CDR1 and CDR2 (germline): SNHLY, FYNNEI. The CDR3 covers 12 residues. The CDR3 protein is CARGGASHEQYF. The CDR3 coding sequence is TGTGCCAGAGGGGGGGCCAGCCACGAGCAGTACTTC.

This clonotype was detected once. V is TRBV29-1 and J is TRBJ1-2, with unresolved D. This CDR3 is 13 amino acids long. V was trimmed by 4 bases and J by 3 bases, leaving 12 bases between them. Germline V gene lookup returns CDR1 SQVTM and CDR2 ANQGSEA. This CDR3 is CSVGHRTDYGYTF. The CDR3 nucleotides are TGCAGCGTTGGCCACCGCACTGACTATGGCTACACCTTC.

The chain employs TRBV5-1 and TRBJ1-2, with D possibly matching TRBD1 (5 bases). The CDR3 covers 15 residues. Germline lookup yields CDR1 SGHRS and CDR2 YFSETQ. Trimming shortened V by 0 bases and J by 1 base, and 10 bases separated the two germline ends. The CDR3 loop reads CASSLATGINYGYTF. In DNA, the CDR3 is TGCGCCAGCAGCTTGGCAACAGGCATTAACTATGGCTACACCTTC.

This clonotype has only one observation. The chain employs TRBV20-1 and TRBJ1-5; tentative D call: TRBD1 (6 bases). Trimming left V 0 bases short and J 7 bases short, with 13 bases between. There are 14 residues in the CDR3. The germline V gene has CDR1 DFQATT and CDR2 SNEGSKA (reference sequence). This chain's CDR3 is CSARDMSGVQPQHF. CDR3 bases: TGCAGTGCTAGAGATATGTCAGGGGTGCAGCCCCAGCATTTT.

The chain recombines TRBV10-3 with TRBJ2-7; perhaps D is TRBD1 or TRBD2 (5 bases each). The end of the DNA is better explained by TRBJ2-5, so the J call may be wrong. Germline CDR1 reads ENHRY; CDR2 reads SYGVKD. This CDR3 region has 17 residues. The CDR3 bases are TGTGCCATCAGTGAGTCGAGGGCTTCGGGGCCGCGGGAGACCCAGTACTTC. Its protein is CAISESRASGPRETQYF.

In this sample, this clonotype turned up a few times. The V gene is TRBV28, the J gene TRBJ2-1, with 7 bases that match TRBD2. The J call may be wrong; the DNA end is better matched by TRBJ2-7. This CDR3 comprises 13 residues. The germline V gene encodes CDR1 MDHEN and CDR2 SYDVKM. The CDR3 nucleotides are TGTGCCAGCAGCCCCGGCGGGGACTATAAGCAGTACTTC. Translation gives CASSPGGDYKQYF.

The table lists this clonotype with a few counts. The chain carries TRBV29-1 and TRBJ1-1, with D possibly TRBD1 on 6 matching bases. The CDR3 has 13 residues. Per germline, CDR1 SQVTM and CDR2 ANQGSEA. V shed 5 bases and J shed 0 bases, with 10 bases lying between them. CDR3 nucleotides: TGCAGCGTTCGGGCAGGGGTGAACACTGAAGCTTTCTTT. Amino acid sequence: CSVRAGVNTEAFF.

This clonotype was detected a few times. In DNA form, the CDR3 reads TGTGCCAGCAGTTCCCTCTTTTCTCAACTCGGCTCCTACGAGCAGTACTTC. It encodes CASSSLFSQLGSYEQYF. V usage is TRBV27 and J usage is TRBJ2-7, with D unclear. CDR3 length equals 17 residues. The germline CDR1 and CDR2 sequences are MNHEY and SMNVEV (reference sequence). V lost 4 bases and J 0 bases, leaving 19 bases between the germline ends.

Turning to this clonotype: Relative to the germline gene, one junction end is altered; a read error may explain this. The rearrangement uses TRBV3-1 and TRBJ2-7; D is undetermined. This CDR3 has 14 residues. Per germline, CDR1 LGHDT and CDR2 YNNKEL (reference sequence). CDR3 sequence: CASSQVGTPYERYF. DNA for the CDR3: TGTGCCAGCAGCCAAGTAGGCACCCCCTACGAGCGGTACTTC.

The chain joins TRBV29-1 to TRBJ2-5; 7 positions match TRBD2. Germline V gives CDR1 SQVTM, CDR2 ANQGSEA. V was pared by 6 bases and J by 5 bases, with 12 bases of the junction left unmatched. The CDR3 contains 14 residues. The CDR3: CSVSGEGKYETQYF. Written as DNA, the CDR3 is TGCAGCGTGTCGGGGGAGGGCAAATATGAGACCCAGTACTTC.

Only a few counts were recorded for this clonotype. This CDR3 reads CASSYEGVGQPQHF. CDR3 sequence (DNA): TGTGCCAGCAGTTACGAGGGGGTAGGTCAGCCCCAGCATTTT. This chain joins TRBV6-6 and TRBJ1-5; a weak D match, TRBD1 (6 bases). The germline gives CDR1 MNHNY, CDR2 SVGAGI (reference sequence). V lost 2 bases to trimming and J lost 6 bases, with 11 bases between them. This CDR3 is 14 amino acids long.

This clonotype has more than one count but fewer than ten. V gene TRBV15 combines with J gene TRBJ2-7; possibly TRBD2 for D (5 bases). The CDR3 runs to 15 residues. Germline V lookup: CDR1 LNHNV, CDR2 YYDKDF (reference sequence). Trimming removed 0 bases from V and 8 bases from J, with 17 bases in between. The CDR3 is CATSRDRRGTGKQYF. DNA of the CDR3: TGTGCCACCAGCAGAGATCGCCGGGGTACTGGGAAGCAGTACTTC.

This clonotype appeared a few times. This chain's CDR3 is CASSHEGLLSYEQYF. The CDR3, as DNA: TGTGCCAGCAGCCATGAAGGACTTCTATCCTACGAGCAGTACTTC. This rearrangement joins TRBV4-2 to TRBJ2-7; TRBD2 is a possible D gene (5 bases). The CDR3 totals 15 residues. Germline CDR1 is LGHNA and CDR2 is YNFKEQ. V was trimmed by 3 bases and J by 1 base, leaving 13 bases between them.

Only a few counts were recorded for this clonotype. This chain connects TRBV30 to TRBJ2-3; tentatively, D is TRBD2 (5 bases). Germline-derived CDR1 and CDR2 are GTSNPN and SVGIG (reference sequence). Trimming took 0 bases from V and 1 from J, leaving 11 bases between them. The CDR3 spans 15 residues. The CDR3 coding sequence is TGTGCCTGGAGTGTACGAGGGAGTGGCACAGATACGCAGTATTTT. It translates to CAWSVRGSGTDTQYF.

The J gene is TRBJ2-3, the V gene TRBV20-1; 10 positions agree with TRBD2. V dropped 4 bases and J dropped 4; count of bases not matched to a gene: 5. The CDR3 runs 14 residues. Germline V gives CDR1 DFQATT, CDR2 SNEGSKA (reference sequence). The DNA for the CDR3 is TGCAGTGCTACCAAGCGGGAGGGCCCAGATACGCAGTATTTT. It translates to CSATKREGPDTQYF.

CDR3 region: CASSLWRMLSYNEQFF. The CDR3, as DNA: TGTGCCAGCAGCTTATGGAGGATGCTCTCCTACAATGAGCAGTTCTTC. The chain employs TRBV5-6 and TRBJ2-1, with a tentative D call TRBD2 (5 bases). Trimming left V 2 bases short and J 0 bases short, with 12 bases between. The germline CDR1 and CDR2 sequences are SGHDT and YYEEEE. This CDR3 spans 16 amino acids.

V is TRBV5-6 and J is TRBJ2-1; TRBD2 might be the D (6 bases). Trimming removed 1 base from V and 5 bases from J, with 10 bases in between. CDR1 SGHDT and CDR2 YYEEEE come from the germline V gene. The CDR3 runs 14 residues. DNA for the CDR3: TGTGCCAGCAGCTTGAGGCTAGCGAACAATGAGCAGTTCTTC. It codes for CASSLRLANNEQFF.